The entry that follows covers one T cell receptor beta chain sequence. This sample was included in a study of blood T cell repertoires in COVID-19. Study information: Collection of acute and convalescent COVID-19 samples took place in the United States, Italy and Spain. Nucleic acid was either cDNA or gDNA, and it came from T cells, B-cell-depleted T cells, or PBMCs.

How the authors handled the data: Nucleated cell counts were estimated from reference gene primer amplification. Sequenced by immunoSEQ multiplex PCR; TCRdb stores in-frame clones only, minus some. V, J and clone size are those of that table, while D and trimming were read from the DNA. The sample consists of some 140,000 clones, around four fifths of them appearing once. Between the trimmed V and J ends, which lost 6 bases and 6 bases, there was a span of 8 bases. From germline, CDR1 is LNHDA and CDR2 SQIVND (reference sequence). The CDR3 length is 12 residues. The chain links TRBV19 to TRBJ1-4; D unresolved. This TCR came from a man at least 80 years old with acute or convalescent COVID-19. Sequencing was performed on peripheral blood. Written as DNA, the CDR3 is TGTGCCAGTAGCTACTCTGATGAAAAACTGTTTTTT. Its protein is CASSYSDEKLFF.